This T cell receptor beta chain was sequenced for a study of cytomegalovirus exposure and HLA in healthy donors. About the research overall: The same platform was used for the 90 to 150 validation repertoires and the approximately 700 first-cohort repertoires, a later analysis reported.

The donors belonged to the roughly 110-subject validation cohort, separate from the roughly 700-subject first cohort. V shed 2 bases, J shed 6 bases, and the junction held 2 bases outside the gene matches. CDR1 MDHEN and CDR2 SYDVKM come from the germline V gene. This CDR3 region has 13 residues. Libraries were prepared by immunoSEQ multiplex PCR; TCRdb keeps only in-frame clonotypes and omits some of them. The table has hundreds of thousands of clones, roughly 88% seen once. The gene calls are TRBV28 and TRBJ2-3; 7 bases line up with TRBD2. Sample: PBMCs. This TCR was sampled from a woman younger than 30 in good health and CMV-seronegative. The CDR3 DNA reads TGTGCCAGCAGTTTAGCGGGAGCCGATACGCAGTATTTT. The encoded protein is CASSLAGADTQYF.